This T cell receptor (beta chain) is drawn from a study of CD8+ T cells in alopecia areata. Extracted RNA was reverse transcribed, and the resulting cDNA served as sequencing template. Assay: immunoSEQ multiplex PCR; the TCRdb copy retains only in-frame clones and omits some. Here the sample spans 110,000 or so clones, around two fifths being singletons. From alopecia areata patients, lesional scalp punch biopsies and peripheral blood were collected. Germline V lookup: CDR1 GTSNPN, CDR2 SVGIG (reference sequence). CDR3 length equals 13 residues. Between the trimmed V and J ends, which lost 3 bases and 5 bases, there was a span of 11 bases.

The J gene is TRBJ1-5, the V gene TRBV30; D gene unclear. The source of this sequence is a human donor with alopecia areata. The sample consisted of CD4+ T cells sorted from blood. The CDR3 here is CAWSHGRYQPQHF. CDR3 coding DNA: TGTGCCTGGAGCCACGGCAGATATCAGCCCCAGCATTTT.